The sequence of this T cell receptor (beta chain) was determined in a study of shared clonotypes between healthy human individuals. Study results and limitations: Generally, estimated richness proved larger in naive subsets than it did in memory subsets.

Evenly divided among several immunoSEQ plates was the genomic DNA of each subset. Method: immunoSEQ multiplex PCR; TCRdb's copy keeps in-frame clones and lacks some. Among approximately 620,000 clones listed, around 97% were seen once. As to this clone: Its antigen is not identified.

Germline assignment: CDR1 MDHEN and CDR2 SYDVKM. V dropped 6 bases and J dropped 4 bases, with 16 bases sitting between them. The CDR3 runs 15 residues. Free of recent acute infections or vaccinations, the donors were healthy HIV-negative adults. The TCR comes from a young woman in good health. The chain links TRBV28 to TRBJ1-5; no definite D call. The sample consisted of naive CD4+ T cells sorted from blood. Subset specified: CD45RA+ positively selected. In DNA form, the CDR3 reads TGTGCCAGCAGACAACACAGCCTCGAGAATCAGCCCCAGCATTTT. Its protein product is CASRQHSLENQPQHF.